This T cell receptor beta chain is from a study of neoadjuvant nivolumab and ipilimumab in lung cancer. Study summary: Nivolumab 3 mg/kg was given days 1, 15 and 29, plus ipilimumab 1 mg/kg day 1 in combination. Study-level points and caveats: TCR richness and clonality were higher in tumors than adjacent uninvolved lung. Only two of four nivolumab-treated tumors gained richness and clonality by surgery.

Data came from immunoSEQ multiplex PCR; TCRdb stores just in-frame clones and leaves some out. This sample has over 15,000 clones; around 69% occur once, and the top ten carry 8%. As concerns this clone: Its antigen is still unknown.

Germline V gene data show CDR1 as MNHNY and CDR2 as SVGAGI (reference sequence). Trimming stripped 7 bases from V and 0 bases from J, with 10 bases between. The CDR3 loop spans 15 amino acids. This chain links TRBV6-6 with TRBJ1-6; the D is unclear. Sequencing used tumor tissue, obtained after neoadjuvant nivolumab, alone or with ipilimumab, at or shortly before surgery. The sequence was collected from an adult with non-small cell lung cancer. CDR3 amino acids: CASIPGSSYNSPLHF. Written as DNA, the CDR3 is TGTGCCAGCATACCCGGGAGCTCCTATAATTCACCCCTCCACTTT.